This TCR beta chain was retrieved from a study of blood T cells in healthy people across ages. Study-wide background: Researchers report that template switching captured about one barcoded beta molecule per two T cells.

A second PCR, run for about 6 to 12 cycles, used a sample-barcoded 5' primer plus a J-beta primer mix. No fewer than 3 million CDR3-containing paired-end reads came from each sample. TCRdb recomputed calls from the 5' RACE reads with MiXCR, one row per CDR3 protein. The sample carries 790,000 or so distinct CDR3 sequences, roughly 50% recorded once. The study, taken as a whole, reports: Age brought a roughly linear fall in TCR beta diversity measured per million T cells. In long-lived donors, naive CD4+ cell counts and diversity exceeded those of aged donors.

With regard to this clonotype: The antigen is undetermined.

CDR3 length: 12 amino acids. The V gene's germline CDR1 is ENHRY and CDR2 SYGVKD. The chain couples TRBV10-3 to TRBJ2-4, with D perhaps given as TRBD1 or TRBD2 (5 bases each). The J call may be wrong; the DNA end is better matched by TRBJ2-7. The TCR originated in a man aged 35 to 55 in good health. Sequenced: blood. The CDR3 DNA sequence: TGTGCCATCAGTGATCAGGGACCCGAGCAGTACTTC. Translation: CAISDQGPEQYF.